The 19 T cell receptor beta chains presented below share a single source sample, sequenced in a study of blood T cells in healthy people across ages. Using a J-beta primer mix together with a sample-barcoded 5' primer, a second PCR was run for roughly 6 to 12 cycles. One entry per CDR3 protein results from TCRdb running MiXCR on the 5' RACE reads. Of roughly 1,500,000 distinct CDR3 sequences listed, about 35% were seen once; the top ten hold approximately 11%. The sample was blood. Every receptor here comes from a woman in her 30s in good health.

This rearrangement joins TRBV28 to TRBJ1-2; 11 bases match TRBD1. With 2 bases clipped from V and 8 bases from J, the junction kept 10 bases outside the gene matches. CDR1 and CDR2 from the germline V gene are MDHEN and SYDVKM. The CDR3 is 16 amino acids. The CDR3 DNA sequence: TGTGCCAGCAGTTTACCCGGCGGACAGGGGGCGAAGGGCTACACCTTC. Its translation: CASSLPGGQGAKGYTF.

The chain recombines TRBV4-2 with TRBJ1-4; D not resolved. Germline values: CDR1 LGHNA, CDR2 YNFKEQ. V was pared by 0 bases and J by 7 bases, with 15 bases between. The CDR3 length is 16 residues. The chain's CDR3 is CASSQDWPGMGEKLFF. Here the CDR3 DNA reads TGTGCCAGCAGCCAAGATTGGCCGGGGATGGGTGAAAAACTGTTTTTT.

The CDR3 spells CAGTASSYEQYF. In DNA, the CDR3 is TGTGCCGGGACGGCAAGCTCCTACGAGCAGTACTTC. V usage is TRBV30 and J usage is TRBJ2-7; D possibly uses TRBD1 or TRBD2 (5 bases each). Trimming took 8 bases from V and 0 from J, leaving 11 bases between them. The CDR3 sequence is 12 residues long. CDR1 GTSNPN and CDR2 SVGIG come from the germline V gene (reference sequence).

Of note for this clonotype: The junction departs from germline at one end; a sequencing error may be responsible. This chain uses TRBV11-1 with TRBJ2-3; no reliable D call. The CDR3 runs to 15 residues. Germline V gene lookup returns CDR1 SGHAT and CDR2 FQDESV (reference sequence). The CDR3 spells CASSLSDSGTDMQYF. The CDR3 DNA reads as TGTGCCAGCAGCTTAAGCGACTCTGGTACAGATATGCAGTATTTT.

This clonotype was observed many times. The V gene is TRBV12-3 or TRBV12-4, the J gene TRBJ2-1; no reliable D call. V lost 7 bases and J lost 10, with 11 bases in between. The CDR3 is 11 amino acids. In DNA, the CDR3 is TGTGCCAGCATTGAGCATATGGAGCAGTTCTTC. Amino acid sequence: CASIEHMEQFF.

V usage is TRBV4-1 and J usage is TRBJ2-7; D gene ambiguous. Trimming pared 0 bases from V and 2 bases from J, leaving 8 bases between. Germline CDR1 MGHRA, CDR2 YSYEKL. This CDR3 comprises 14 residues. The CDR3 reads CASSQDARPYEQYF. CDR3 coding DNA: TGCGCCAGCAGCCAAGATGCGAGGCCCTACGAGCAGTACTTC.

This clonotype occurred a few times. The chain couples TRBV6-5 to TRBJ2-7, with D perhaps matching TRBD1 (7 bases). CDR3 length: 13 amino acids. Trimming took off 7 bases at V and 7 bases at J, with 17 bases between the two ends. From germline, CDR1 is MNHEY and CDR2 SVGAGI. This CDR3 reads CASMRSGGKEQYF. The CDR3 DNA reads as TGTGCCAGCATGAGGTCAGGGGGGAAGGAGCAGTACTTC.

The table lists this clonotype with a count of one. A read error may account for a junction end that differs from germline. The CDR3 is CASRSKQEAQYF. The DNA for the CDR3 is TGTGCCAGCAGGTCTAAACAAGAGGCCCAGTACTTC. The genes are TRBV7-9 and TRBJ2-5; D gene unclear. CDR3 size: 12 residues. The germline V gene encodes CDR1 SEHNR and CDR2 FQNEAQ (reference sequence).

This clonotype was recorded at least ten times. The chain is built from TRBV15 and TRBJ2-5, with D hard to call. Trimming took 0 bases from V and 5 from J, leaving 10 bases between them. The CDR3 runs 14 residues. Germline CDR1 and CDR2: LNHNV and YYDKDF (reference sequence). The CDR3 is CATSRDQSGETQYF. The CDR3 DNA follows: TGTGCCACCAGCAGAGATCAGAGTGGCGAGACCCAGTACTTC. Looking up the rest from reference TRBV15 and TRBJ2-5 gives the full variable domain: DAMVIQNPRYQVTQFGKPVTLSCSQTLNHNVMYWYQQKSSQAPKLLFHYYDKDFNNEADTPDNFQSRRPNTSFCFLDIRSPGLGDTAMYLCATSRDQSGETQYFGPGTRLLVL.

Many counts were recorded for this clonotype. The chain couples TRBV20-1 to TRBJ2-4, with TRBD2 matching 13 bases. This CDR3 spans 15 amino acids. Per the germline V gene, CDR1 is DFQATT and CDR2 is SNEGSKA (reference sequence). V lost 2 bases to trimming and J lost 8 bases; unmatched junction nucleotides: 6. The CDR3 DNA reads TGCAGTGCTAGACCCGGGACTAGCGGGAATTACATTCAGTACTTC. Residues: CSARPGTSGNYIQYF.

This clonotype has only a few counts. The chain has TRBV3-1 and TRBJ2-5; 10 bases fit TRBD1. V dropped 0 bases and J dropped 2; count of bases not matched to a gene: 3. The CDR3 is made up of 16 amino acids. The V gene's germline CDR1 is LGHDT and CDR2 YNNKEL (reference sequence). CDR3 nucleotides: TGTGCCAGCAGCCAAGATGGGACAGGGGCTCAAGAGACCCAGTACTTC. The encoded protein is CASSQDGTGAQETQYF.

V is TRBV5-6 and J is TRBJ2-2; maybe TRBD1 (5 bases). The length of the CDR3 is 13 residues. The ends were cut back, 2 bases at V and 6 bases at J, with 8 bases in the middle. Germline V gene lookup returns CDR1 SGHDT and CDR2 YYEEEE. CDR3: CASSFRAAGELFF. The CDR3, as DNA: TGTGCCAGCAGCTTCAGGGCGGCCGGGGAGCTGTTTTTT. Filled out from reference TRBV5-6 and TRBJ2-2, the complete variable domain reads DAGVTQSPTHLIKTRGQQVTLRCSPKSGHDTVSWYQQALGQGPQFIFQYYEEEERQRGNFPDRFSGHQFPNYSSELNVNALLLGDSALYLCASSFRAAGELFFGEGSRLTVL.

The rearrangement uses TRBV25-1 and TRBJ1-2; 8 bases align to TRBD1. The CDR3 is 15 amino acids. The J segment lost 2 bases and the V segment lost 4 bases, leaving 6 bases of the junction unmatched. Germline values: CDR1 MGHDK, CDR2 SYGVNS. As DNA, the CDR3 is TGTGCCAGCAGTGGACCGACAGGGGAAAACTATGGCTACACCTTC. It specifies CASSGPTGENYGYTF.

The chain uses TRBV6-1 and TRBJ2-1; no definite D call. V was clipped by 4 bases and J by 12 bases, with 13 bases between them. In germline, CDR1 is MNHNS, CDR2 SASEGT. This CDR3 is 12 amino acids long. The CDR3 DNA reads TGTGCCAGCAGTGTAGACTCCGTTCGGCAGTTCTTC. It is translated as CASSVDSVRQFF.

The chain employs TRBV28 and TRBJ2-1; tentatively, D is TRBD1 (7 bases). Germline V CDR1 and CDR2: MDHEN, SYDVKM. This CDR3 has 16 residues. V gave up 4 bases and J gave up 4 bases, with 17 bases separating them. The CDR3 reads CASSSDREVGYNEQFF. Here the CDR3 DNA reads TGTGCCAGCAGTTCCGACAGGGAGGTAGGGTACAATGAGCAGTTCTTC.

This clonotype showed up just a few times. The chain carries TRBV29-1 and TRBJ2-2, with unresolved D. V dropped 0 bases and J dropped 5 bases, with 13 bases sitting between them. The CDR3 is 15 residues long. Germline V gene data show CDR1 as SQVTM and CDR2 as ANQGSEA. The CDR3 region is CSVEDREQTTGELFF. Written as DNA, the CDR3 is TGCAGCGTTGAAGATAGGGAACAGACGACCGGGGAGCTGTTTTTT.

The rearrangement joins TRBV5-1 to TRBJ2-7; 12 nucleotides align to TRBD2. CDR1 and CDR2 from the germline V gene are SGHRS and YFSETQ. The CDR3 extends over 17 amino acids. J was trimmed by 6 bases and V by 4 bases; bases with no gene match: 14. DNA of the CDR3: TGCGCCAGCAGCCCGGGGCTAGCGGGAGGGCCGTCGGCCGAGCAGTACTTC. This sequence encodes CASSPGLAGGPSAEQYF.

The V gene is TRBV11-1, the J gene TRBJ2-1; possibly TRBD2 for D (5 bases). V lost 3 bases and J 7 bases, leaving 16 bases between the germline ends. The CDR3 loop spans 15 amino acids. Germline CDR1 reads SGHAT; CDR2 reads FQDESV (reference sequence). The DNA of the CDR3 is TGTGCCAGCAGCTTCTCTAGTTGGGGAGTGAATGAGCAGTTCTTC. The encoded protein is CASSFSSWGVNEQFF. Supplemented by reference TRBV11-1 and TRBJ2-1, the full variable domain reads EAEVAQSPRYKITEKSQAVAFWCDPISGHATLYWYRQILGQGPELLVQFQDESVVDDSQLPKDRFSAERLKGVDSTLKIQPAELGDSAMYLCASSFSSWGVNEQFFGPGTRLTVL.

This sequence joins TRBV27 and TRBJ2-7; 11 nucleotides line up with TRBD2. The CDR3 runs 16 residues. V lost 1 base to trimming and J lost 2 bases; unmatched junction nucleotides: 4. Germline V gives CDR1 MNHEY, CDR2 SMNVEV (reference sequence). CDR3: CASSLFGTSGTYEQYF. The CDR3 DNA follows: TGTGCCAGCAGTTTATTTGGGACTAGCGGCACCTACGAGCAGTACTTC.